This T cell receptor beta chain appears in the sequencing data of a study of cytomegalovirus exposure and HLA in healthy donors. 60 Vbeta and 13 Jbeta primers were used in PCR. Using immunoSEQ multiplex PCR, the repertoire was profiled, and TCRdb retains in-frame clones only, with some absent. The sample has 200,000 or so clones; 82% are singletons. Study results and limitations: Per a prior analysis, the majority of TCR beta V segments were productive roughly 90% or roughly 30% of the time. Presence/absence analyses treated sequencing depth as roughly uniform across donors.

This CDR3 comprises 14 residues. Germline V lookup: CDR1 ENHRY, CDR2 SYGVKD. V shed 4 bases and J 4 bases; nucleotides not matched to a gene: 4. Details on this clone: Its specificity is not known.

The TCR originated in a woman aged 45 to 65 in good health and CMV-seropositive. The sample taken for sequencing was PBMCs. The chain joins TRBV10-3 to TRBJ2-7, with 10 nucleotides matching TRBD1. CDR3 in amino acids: CAISAGQGSYEQYF. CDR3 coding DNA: TGTGCCATCAGTGCGGGACAGGGGAGTTACGAGCAGTACTTC.